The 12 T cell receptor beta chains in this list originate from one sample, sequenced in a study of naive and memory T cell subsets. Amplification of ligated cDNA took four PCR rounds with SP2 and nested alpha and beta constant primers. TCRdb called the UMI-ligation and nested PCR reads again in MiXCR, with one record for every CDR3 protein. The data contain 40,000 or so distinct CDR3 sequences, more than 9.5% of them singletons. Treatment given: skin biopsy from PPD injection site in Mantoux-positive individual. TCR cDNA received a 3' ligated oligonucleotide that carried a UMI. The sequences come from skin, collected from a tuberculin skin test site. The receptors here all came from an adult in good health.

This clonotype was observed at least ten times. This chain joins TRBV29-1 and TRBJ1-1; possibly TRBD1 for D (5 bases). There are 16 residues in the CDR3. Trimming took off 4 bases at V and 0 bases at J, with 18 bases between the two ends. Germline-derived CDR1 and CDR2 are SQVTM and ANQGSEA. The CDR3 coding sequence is TGCAGCGTTGGGTCTCGGCAGGGCCTAATGAACACTGAAGCTTTCTTT. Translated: CSVGSRQGLMNTEAFF.

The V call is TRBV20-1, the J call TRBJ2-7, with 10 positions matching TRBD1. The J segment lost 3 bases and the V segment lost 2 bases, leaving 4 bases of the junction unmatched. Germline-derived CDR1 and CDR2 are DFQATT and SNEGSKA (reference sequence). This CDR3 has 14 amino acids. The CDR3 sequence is CSARWDRGFYEQYF. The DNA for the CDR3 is TGCAGTGCTAGATGGGACAGGGGCTTCTACGAGCAGTACTTC.

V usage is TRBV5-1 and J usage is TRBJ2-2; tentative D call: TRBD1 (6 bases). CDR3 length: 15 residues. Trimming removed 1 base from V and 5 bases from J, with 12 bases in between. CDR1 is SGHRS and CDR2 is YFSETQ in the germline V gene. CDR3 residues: CASSLRQGPTGELFF. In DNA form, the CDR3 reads TGCGCCAGCAGCTTGCGTCAGGGGCCGACCGGGGAGCTGTTTTTT.

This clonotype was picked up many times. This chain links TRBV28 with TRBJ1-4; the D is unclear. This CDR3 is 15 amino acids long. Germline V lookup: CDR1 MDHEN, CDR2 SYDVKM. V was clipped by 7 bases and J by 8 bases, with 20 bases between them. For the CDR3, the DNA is TGTGCCAGCACCAAGATGGAGAGTTTAAGGGAAAAACTGTTTTTT. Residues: CASTKMESLREKLFF.

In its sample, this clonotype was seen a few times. CDR3 residues: CATSSPGGGQTQYF. The CDR3 nucleotides are TGTGCCACCAGCAGCCCAGGGGGCGGGCAGACCCAGTACTTC. The V gene is TRBV15, the J gene TRBJ2-5; 8 nucleotides agree with TRBD1. The germline gives CDR1 LNHNV, CDR2 YYDKDF (reference sequence). The CDR3 sequence is 14 residues long. The ends lost 3 bases at V and 6 bases at J; junction bases unmatched: 6.

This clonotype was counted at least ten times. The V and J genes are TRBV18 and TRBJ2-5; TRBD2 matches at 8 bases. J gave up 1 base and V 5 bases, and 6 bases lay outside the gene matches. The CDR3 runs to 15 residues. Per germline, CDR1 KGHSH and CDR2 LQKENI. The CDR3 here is CASSLAGYRQETQYF. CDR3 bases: TGTGCCAGCTCATTAGCGGGGTACCGCCAAGAGACCCAGTACTTC.

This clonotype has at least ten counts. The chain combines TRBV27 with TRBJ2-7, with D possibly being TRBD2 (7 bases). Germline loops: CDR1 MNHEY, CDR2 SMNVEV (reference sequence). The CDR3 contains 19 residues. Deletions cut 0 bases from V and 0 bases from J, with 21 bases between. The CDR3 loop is CASSLSEAGARKTSYEQYF. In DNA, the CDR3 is TGTGCCAGCAGTTTATCGGAGGCGGGGGCACGGAAGACCTCCTACGAGCAGTACTTC.

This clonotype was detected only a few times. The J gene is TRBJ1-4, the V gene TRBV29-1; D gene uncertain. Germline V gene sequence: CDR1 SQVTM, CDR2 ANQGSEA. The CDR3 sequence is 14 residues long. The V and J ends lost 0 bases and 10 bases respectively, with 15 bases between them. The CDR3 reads CSVEEAGNRGKLFF. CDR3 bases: TGCAGCGTTGAAGAAGCCGGAAACAGAGGAAAACTGTTTTTT.

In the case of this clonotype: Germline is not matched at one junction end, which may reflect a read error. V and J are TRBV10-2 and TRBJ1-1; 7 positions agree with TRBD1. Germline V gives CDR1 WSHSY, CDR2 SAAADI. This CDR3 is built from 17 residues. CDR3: CASREWDAGTENTEAFF. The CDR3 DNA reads TGCGCCAGCAGAGAGTGGGACGCCGGGACAGAGAACACTGAAGCTTTCTTT.

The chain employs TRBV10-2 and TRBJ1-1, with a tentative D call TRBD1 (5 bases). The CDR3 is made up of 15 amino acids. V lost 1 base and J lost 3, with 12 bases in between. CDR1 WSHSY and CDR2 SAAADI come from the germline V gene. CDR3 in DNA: TGCGCCAGCAGTGAGTGGGGGGTGGTAGACACTGAAGCTTTCTTT. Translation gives CASSEWGVVDTEAFF.

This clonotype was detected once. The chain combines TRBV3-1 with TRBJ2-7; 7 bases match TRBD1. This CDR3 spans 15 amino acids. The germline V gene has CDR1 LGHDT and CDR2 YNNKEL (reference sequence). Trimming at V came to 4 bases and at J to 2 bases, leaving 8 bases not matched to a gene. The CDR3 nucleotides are TGTGCCAGCAGCCTCGGACAGGCCCAACCCTACGAGCAGTACTTC. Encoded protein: CASSLGQAQPYEQYF.

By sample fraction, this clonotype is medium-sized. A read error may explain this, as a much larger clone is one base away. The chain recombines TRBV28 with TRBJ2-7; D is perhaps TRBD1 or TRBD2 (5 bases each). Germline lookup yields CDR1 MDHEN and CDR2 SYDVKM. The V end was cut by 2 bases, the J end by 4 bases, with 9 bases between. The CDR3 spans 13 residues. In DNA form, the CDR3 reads TGTGCCAGCAGTTTAGGGGGTGGATACGAGCAGTACTTC. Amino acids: CASSLGGGYEQYF.